These T cell receptor beta chains were read from a single sample in a study of tumor-infiltrating lymphocytes in primary liver carcinoma. TCRdb independently ran MiXCR on the multiplex PCR reads; one entry per CDR3 protein. This table has 100,000 or so distinct CDR3 sequences, about three quarters appearing once. Sequencing was performed on liver tumor tissue from sampling region 5. These receptors were obtained from a woman in her sixties or seventies with primary liver carcinoma and hepatitis B virus infection. Both conserved end residues are part of each CDR3. Fields, in order: V gene, D gene, CDR3 length, clone size, J gene, CDR3 protein, CDR3 DNA. D genes are given only for firm matches. Rows give clone size only sometimes, using once, few, many, or a class for an expanded clone.

v_gene: TRBV5-1
d_gene: TRBD1
len: 16
abundance: -
j_gene: TRBJ2-1
CDR3aa: CASGRRTGRLYNEQFF
CDR3nt: TGCGCCAGCGGCCGACGGACAGGGAGGTTGTACAATGAGCAGTTCTTC

v_gene: TRBV6-5
d_gene: -
len: 15
abundance: -
j_gene: TRBJ2-7
CDR3aa: CATRGPRQAYYEQYF
CDR3nt: TGTGCCACCAGGGGCCCACGGCAGGCCTACTATGAGCAGTACTTC

v_gene: TRBV11-2
d_gene: -
len: 14
abundance: -
j_gene: TRBJ2-1
CDR3aa: CVNSLGSSRGEQFF
CDR3nt: TGTGTCAACAGCTTAGGGTCTAGCAGGGGTGAGCAGTTCTTC

v_gene: TRBV11-2
d_gene: -
len: 13
abundance: -
j_gene: TRBJ1-1
CDR3aa: CASSRTVYTGAFF
CDR3nt: TGTGCCAGTAGTCGGACGGTTTACACTGGAGCTTTCTTT

v_gene: TRBV20-1
d_gene: TRBD2
len: 13
abundance: -
j_gene: TRBJ2-3
CDR3aa: CSAQAGDTDTQYF
CDR3nt: TGCAGTGCCCAGGCGGGGGACACAGATACGCAGTATTTT

v_gene: TRBV11-1
d_gene: TRBD2
len: 17
abundance: -
j_gene: TRBJ2-4
CDR3aa: CASSFPVTSGIKNIQYF
CDR3nt: TGTGCCAGCAGCTTTCCCGTGACTAGCGGGATCAAAAACATTCAGTACTTC

v_gene: TRBV12-3/TRBV12-4
d_gene: -
len: 13
abundance: -
j_gene: TRBJ1-1
CDR3aa: CASSLRQGQRAFF
CDR3nt: TGTGCCAGCAGTCTAAGGCAGGGGCAGAGGGCTTTCTTT

v_gene: TRBV6-5
d_gene: TRBD1
len: 16
abundance: -
j_gene: TRBJ2-7
CDR3aa: CASNKTTGTGYREQYF
CDR3nt: TGTGCAAGCAATAAGACTACCGGGACAGGGTACCGGGAGCAGTACTTC

v_gene: TRBV5-1
d_gene: TRBD1
len: 15
abundance: -
j_gene: TRBJ2-7
CDR3aa: CASSLRQGAGNEQYF
CDR3nt: TGCGCCAGCAGTTTAAGACAGGGGGCCGGAAACGAGCAGTACTTC

v_gene: TRBV28
d_gene: -
len: 15
abundance: -
j_gene: TRBJ1-5
CDR3aa: CASSFSHGSNQPQRF
CDR3nt: TGTGCCAGCAGTTTTTCTCACGGTAGCAATCAACCCCAGCGTTTT

v_gene: TRBV7-8
d_gene: TRBD2
len: 15
abundance: many
j_gene: TRBJ2-7
CDR3aa: CASSLELAGYNEQYF
CDR3nt: TGTGCCAGCAGCTTAGAACTAGCGGGGTACAACGAGCAGTACTTC

v_gene: TRBV28
d_gene: -
len: 14
abundance: -
j_gene: TRBJ1-6
CDR3aa: CASKVYRGISPLYF
CDR3nt: TGTGCCAGCAAGGTTTATAGGGGCATCTCACCCCTCTACTTT

v_gene: TRBV7-8
d_gene: -
len: 16
abundance: once
j_gene: TRBJ2-1
CDR3aa: CASSPWRLSFYNEQFF
CDR3nt: TGTGCCAGCAGCCCCTGGAGATTATCCTTTTACAATGAGCAGTTCTTC

v_gene: TRBV11-2
d_gene: -
len: 17
abundance: once
j_gene: TRBJ2-2
CDR3aa: CVSSLSLWGANTGEPFF
CDR3nt: TGTGTCAGCAGCTTATCCCTGTGGGGGGCGAACACCGGGGAGCCGTTTTTT

v_gene: TRBV29-1
d_gene: -
len: 16
abundance: -
j_gene: TRBJ2-3
CDR3aa: CSVGTGSSVRTGTQYF
CDR3nt: TGCAGCGTCGGTACCGGGAGTTCGGTACGGACAGGTACGCAGTATTTT

v_gene: TRBV11-3
d_gene: -
len: 14
abundance: -
j_gene: TRBJ2-3
CDR3aa: CASNHRTGTDTQYF
CDR3nt: TGTGCCAGCAATCATCGAACAGGCACAGATACGCAGTATTTT

v_gene: TRBV28
d_gene: TRBD2
len: 15
abundance: -
j_gene: TRBJ2-3
CDR3aa: CASSIAGGNTDTQYF
CDR3nt: TGTGCCAGCAGTATAGCGGGAGGGAACACAGATACGCAGTATTTT

v_gene: TRBV6-1
d_gene: TRBD2
len: 16
abundance: many
j_gene: TRBJ2-1
CDR3aa: CASSEALAGAYNEQFF
CDR3nt: TGTGCCAGCAGTGAAGCGCTAGCGGGGGCATACAATGAGCAGTTCTTC

v_gene: TRBV24-1
d_gene: -
len: 14
abundance: few
j_gene: TRBJ2-2
CDR3aa: CATKETGNTGELFF
CDR3nt: TGTGCCACCAAGGAGACCGGGAACACCGGGGAGCTGTTTTTT

v_gene: TRBV12-3/TRBV12-4
d_gene: TRBD2
len: 15
abundance: -
j_gene: TRBJ2-1
CDR3aa: CVSRDERGAPNEQFF
CDR3nt: TGTGTCAGCAGAGACGAGCGGGGGGCCCCTAATGAGCAGTTCTTC

v_gene: TRBV6-5
d_gene: -
len: 13
abundance: many
j_gene: TRBJ2-2
CDR3aa: CASSKVGTGELFF
CDR3nt: TGTGCCAGCAGCAAGGTGGGAACCGGGGAGCTGTTTTTT

v_gene: TRBV5-5
d_gene: -
len: 17
abundance: -
j_gene: TRBJ2-1
CDR3aa: CASSLAQSFGSRAEHFF
CDR3nt: TGTGCCAGCAGCTTGGCCCAGTCTTTCGGGAGTAGGGCTGAGCACTTCTTC

v_gene: TRBV29-1
d_gene: -
len: 13
abundance: -
j_gene: TRBJ1-1
CDR3aa: CSVKCRAKTEAFF
CDR3nt: TGCAGCGTCAAGTGCAGGGCGAAGACTGAAGCTTTCTTT

v_gene: TRBV10-3
d_gene: TRBD1
len: 15
abundance: many
j_gene: TRBJ2-1
CDR3aa: CAIRVRDSSYNEQFF
CDR3nt: TGTGCCATCAGGGTACGGGACAGCTCCTACAATGAGCAGTTCTTC

v_gene: TRBV12-3/TRBV12-4
d_gene: -
len: 17
abundance: -
j_gene: TRBJ1-2
CDR3aa: CVSSFSQVGALKYGYTF
CDR3nt: TGTGTCAGCAGTTTTAGTCAGGTGGGGGCGCTGAAATATGGCTACACCTTC